A single sample gave rise to the 16 T cell receptor beta chains below, sequenced in a study of molecular identifiers for immune sequencing clone quantification. TCRdb re-derived calls from the PCR reads in MiXCR, one entry per CDR3 protein. The data show approximately 630,000 distinct CDR3 sequences, with around 25% seen just once and approximately 0.75% held by the top ten. The material sequenced was naive CD8+ T cells from blood, with Jurkat cell RNA spiked in. Specified subset: FACS-sorted CD8+CD4-CCR7+CD45RA+ naive T cells. The receptor set was obtained from a human donor in good health. Some libraries in this study had Jurkat cell RNA spiked in.

Points on this clonotype: A much larger clone sits a single nucleotide away, making a read error possible. This chain joins TRBV13 and TRBJ2-3; 11 bases line up with TRBD2. CDR1 and CDR2 from the germline V gene are PRHDT and FYEKMQ (reference sequence). The CDR3 sequence is 16 residues long. CDR3 DNA: TGTGCCAGCAGCTCTAGCGGGGGGACCCACACAGATATGCAGTATTTT. Translating it yields CASSSSGGTHTDMQYF.

This clonotype was detected a few times. The J gene is TRBJ2-7, the V gene TRBV28; 8 nucleotides agree with TRBD1. V was clipped by 3 bases and J by 5 bases; unmatched bases: 6. This CDR3 has 14 residues. Per the germline V gene, CDR1 is MDHEN and CDR2 is SYDVKM. Here the CDR3 reads CASSFRGQGDEQYF. In nucleotides, the CDR3 is TGTGCCAGCAGTTTCCGAGGACAGGGCGACGAGCAGTACTTC.

The chain joins TRBV30 to TRBJ1-2, with D maybe TRBD1 (5 bases). Germline V gene sequence: CDR1 GTSNPN, CDR2 SVGIG (reference sequence). Deletions cut 0 bases from V and 8 bases from J, with 13 bases between. The CDR3 runs 13 residues. CDR3 sequence: CAWSVATPGGYTF. CDR3 sequence (DNA): TGTGCCTGGAGTGTAGCCACCCCAGGGGGCTACACCTTC.

In this sample, this clonotype turned up a few times. The V and J genes are TRBV7-9 and TRBJ2-2, with D hard to call. There are 14 residues in the CDR3. Trimming removed 4 bases at V and 7 bases at J, with 13 bases between. Germline values: CDR1 SEHNR, CDR2 FQNEAQ (reference sequence). The CDR3 coding sequence is TGTGCCAGCAGCTCCCCCGCCCTAATCGGGGAGCTGTTTTTT. Encoded protein: CASSSPALIGELFF.

This clonotype was seen only a few times. This chain uses TRBV27 with TRBJ1-5; D is undetermined. V lost 3 bases, J lost 3 bases, and 9 bases lay in between. Germline CDR1 MNHEY, CDR2 SMNVEV (reference sequence). The CDR3 has 14 residues. CDR3 in DNA: TGTGCCAGCAGTTTGGGTCACCTCAATCAGCCCCAGCATTTT. Protein: CASSLGHLNQPQHF.

This clonotype has at least ten counts. CDR3 amino acids: CASSLITANTEAFF. The DNA of the CDR3 is TGTGCCAGCAGCTTGATTACTGCAAACACTGAAGCTTTCTTT. The chain is built from TRBV5-6 and TRBJ1-1; D gene ambiguous. The ends were cut back, 1 base at V and 2 bases at J, with 9 bases in the middle. This CDR3 comprises 14 residues. Germline loops: CDR1 SGHDT, CDR2 YYEEEE.

This clonotype appeared many times. The chain recombines TRBV5-1 with TRBJ2-7; 8 nucleotides agree with TRBD2. Germline lookup yields CDR1 SGHRS and CDR2 YFSETQ. Germline trimming cut 5 bases from V and 2 bases from J; bases unmatched to any gene: 9. This CDR3 has 15 residues. In nucleotides, the CDR3 is TGCGCCAGCAGTCCTAGCGGGTCCGGACCCTACGAGCAGTACTTC. Its protein product is CASSPSGSGPYEQYF.

The CDR3 region has the DNA TGCGCCAGCAGCCAGATGGACAGGAGAGGGGACAATGAGCAGTTCTTC. Its translation is CASSQMDRRGDNEQFF. The chain joins TRBV4-3 to TRBJ2-1; TRBD1 matches at 7 bases. V lost 3 bases to trimming and J lost 5 bases; unmatched junction nucleotides: 10. The CDR3 consists of 16 residues. Germline V gene lookup returns CDR1 LGHNA and CDR2 YSLEER.

In this sample, this clonotype turned up once. This sequence joins TRBV3-2 and TRBJ2-5; the tabulated D call, TRBD2, remains unverified against the DNA. TRBV3-2 corresponds to a pseudogene. This CDR3 contains 20 residues. CDR3 coding DNA: TGTGCCAGCAGCCAAGAGCCCTACCTGACTAGCACAAAAAAGGGAGAGACCCAGTACTTC. Translation gives CASSQEPYLTSTKKGETQYF.

This clonotype was seen at least ten times. The rearrangement joins TRBV4-3 to TRBJ2-1; D possibly matches TRBD1 or TRBD2 (6 bases each). V lost 0 bases, J lost 2 bases, and 8 bases lay in between. The germline CDR1 and CDR2 sequences are LGHNA and YSLEER. This CDR3 has 15 amino acids. In nucleotides, the CDR3 is TGCGCCAGCAGCCAAGATAGGGGGGCCTACAATGAGCAGTTCTTC. It specifies CASSQDRGAYNEQFF.

The table lists this clonotype with a few counts. Possible read error: a much larger clone is one base away. J is TRBJ2-3 and V is TRBV7-6, with D possibly matching TRBD1 (5 bases). Germline CDR1 SGHVS, CDR2 FNYEAQ. The CDR3 totals 16 residues. CDR3: CASSLSGHQDTATQYF. The DNA for the CDR3 is TGTGCCAGCAGCTTATCTGGACACCAAGACACAGCTACGCAGTATTTT.

This clonotype was detected ten times or more. The chain carries TRBV20-1 and TRBJ2-3; D might be TRBD1 or TRBD2, each matching 6 bases. V was pared by 3 bases and J by 2 bases, with 21 bases between. Per the germline V gene, CDR1 is DFQATT and CDR2 is SNEGSKA (reference sequence). The CDR3 consists of 17 residues. In nucleotides, the CDR3 is TGCAGTGCTAGCGGACTAAGACAGGATCAATTCACAGATACGCAGTATTTT. Translation: CSASGLRQDQFTDTQYF.

Remarks on this clonotype: A read error is possible here, since a much larger clone lies one base away. The missing conserved phenylalanine or tryptophan at the end of this CDR3 makes a read error likely. The V call is TRBV29-1, the J call TRBJ2-1, with no clear D. V gave up 5 bases and J gave up 7 bases, with 9 bases separating them. CDR1 is SQVTM and CDR2 is ANQGSEA in the germline V gene. The CDR3 totals 11 residues. CDR3 sequence (DNA): TGCAGCGTTTTCTCTGGGAATGAGCAGTTCCTC. Encoded protein: CSVFSGNEQFL.

The chain uses TRBV5-6 and TRBJ2-7, with 10 bases matching TRBD2. Unmatched junction bases numbered 14, after V lost 1 base and J lost 7 bases. The CDR3 runs to 17 residues. Germline assignment: CDR1 SGHDT and CDR2 YYEEEE. The chain's CDR3 is CASSLFLAGARNEEQYF. The CDR3 coding sequence is TGTGCCAGCAGCTTGTTTCTAGCGGGAGCCAGAAACGAGGAGCAGTACTTC. Full variable domain (rest looked up from reference TRBV5-6 and TRBJ2-7): DAGVTQSPTHLIKTRGQQVTLRCSPKSGHDTVSWYQQALGQGPQFIFQYYEEEERQRGNFPDRFSGHQFPNYSSELNVNALLLGDSALYLCASSLFLAGARNEEQYFGPGTRLTVT.

The rearrangement joins TRBV29-1 to TRBJ2-5; 7 bases line up with TRBD2. CDR3 size: 15 residues. V trimming: 1 base; J trimming: 0 bases; junction bases outside the gene matches: 5. Germline V lookup: CDR1 SQVTM, CDR2 ANQGSEA. CDR3 coding DNA: TGCAGCGTTGAAGCATTCGGGGGGAACCAAGAGACCCAGTACTTC. This sequence encodes CSVEAFGGNQETQYF. Full variable domain (remainder filled in from reference TRBV29-1 and TRBJ2-5): SAVISQKPSRDICQRGTSLTIQCQVDSQVTMMFWYRQQPGQSLTLIATANQGSEATYESGFVIDKFPISRPNLTFSTLTVSNMSPEDSSIYLCSVEAFGGNQETQYFGPGTRLLVL.

This clonotype was seen more than once but under ten times. J is TRBJ2-7 and V is TRBV2; D is ambiguous. Germline V gene sequence: CDR1 SNHLY, CDR2 FYNNEI. The V and J ends lost 2 bases and 7 bases respectively, with 15 bases between them. This CDR3 region has 14 residues. The CDR3 is CASSESSRPTEQYF. The DNA of the CDR3 is TGTGCCAGCAGTGAAAGCTCTAGACCTACGGAGCAGTACTTC.